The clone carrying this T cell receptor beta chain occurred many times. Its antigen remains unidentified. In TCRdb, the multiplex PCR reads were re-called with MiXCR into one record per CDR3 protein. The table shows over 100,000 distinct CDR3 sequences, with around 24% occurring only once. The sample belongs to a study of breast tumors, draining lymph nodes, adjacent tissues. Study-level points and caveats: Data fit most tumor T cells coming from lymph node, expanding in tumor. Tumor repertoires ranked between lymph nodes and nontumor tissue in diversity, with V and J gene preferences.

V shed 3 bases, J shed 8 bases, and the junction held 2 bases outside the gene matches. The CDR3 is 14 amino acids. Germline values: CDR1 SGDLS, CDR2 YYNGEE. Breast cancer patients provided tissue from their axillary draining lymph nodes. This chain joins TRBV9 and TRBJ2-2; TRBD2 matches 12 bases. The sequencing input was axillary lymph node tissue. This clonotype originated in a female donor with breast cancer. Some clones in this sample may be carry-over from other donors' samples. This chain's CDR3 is CASSGGLAGGELFF. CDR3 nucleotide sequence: TGTGCCAGCAGCGGGGGACTAGCGGGTGGGGAGCTGTTTTTT. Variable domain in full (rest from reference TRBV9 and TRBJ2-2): DSGVTQTPKHLITATGQRVTLRCSPRSGDLSVYWYQQSLDQGLQFLIQYYNGEERAKGNILERFSAQQFPDLHSELNLSSLELGDSALYFCASSGGLAGGELFFGEGSRLTVL.